Shown below are 8 T cell receptor beta chains from a single sample sequenced in a study of shared clonotypes between healthy human individuals. Repertoires were generated with immunoSEQ multiplex PCR, while TCRdb's copy carries only in-frame clones and drops some. This repertoire shows about 2.1 million clones, 85% to 95% found once; its top ten account for roughly 1.7%. CD8 cells regarded as naive lacked CD45RO, were positively chosen for CCR7, and omitted terminally differentiated effector memory CD45RA+ cells. The sequenced sample was naive CD8+ T cells from PBMCs. These receptors were obtained from a man between 18 and 29 years old in good health. Some clones in this sample may be carry-over from other donors' samples.

In nucleotides, the CDR3 is TGTGCCAGCAGTGAACCGGTCTCCCCTTACTACGAGCAGTACTTC. Translated: CASSEPVSPYYEQYF. The chain links TRBV6-1 to TRBJ2-7; D unclear. The CDR3 runs 15 residues. V shed 2 bases and J shed 3 bases, with 14 bases lying between them. In germline, CDR1 is MNHNS, CDR2 SASEGT.

This clone was seen a few times. CDR3 coding DNA: TGTGCCAGCAGCCCCCCGATCGTAGGGGTCGAGACCCAGTACTTC. Translated: CASSPPIVGVETQYF. The rearrangement joins TRBV7-9 to TRBJ2-5; D possibly corresponds to TRBD1 (5 bases). Germline V gives CDR1 SEHNR, CDR2 FQNEAQ (reference sequence). The length of the CDR3 is 15 residues. The ends were cut back, 5 bases at V and 5 bases at J, with 18 bases in the middle.

This chain links TRBV7-9 with TRBJ2-2; 7 nucleotides line up with TRBD2. Unmatched junction bases numbered 9, after V lost 6 bases and J lost 2 bases. This CDR3 comprises 16 residues. Looked up from germline, CDR1 is SEHNR and CDR2 is FQNEAQ (reference sequence). CDR3 amino acids: CASSVLAVLNTGELFF. The CDR3 nucleotides are TGTGCCAGCAGTGTTCTAGCGGTTCTTAACACCGGGGAGCTGTTTTTT. Full variable domain (rest looked up from reference TRBV7-9 and TRBJ2-2): DTGVSQNPRHKITKRGQNVTFRCDPISEHNRLYWYRQTLGQGPEFLTYFQNEAQLEKSRLLSDRFSAERPKGSFSTLEIQRTEQGDSAMYLCASSVLAVLNTGELFFGEGSRLTVL.

The CDR3 DNA follows: TGTGCCAGCAGTTTGAGCAGCGTAGCATACAATGAGCAGTTCTTC. Amino acid sequence: CASSLSSVAYNEQFF. The rearrangement uses TRBV28 and TRBJ2-1; D uncertain. V lost 3 bases and J 4 bases, leaving 13 bases between the germline ends. Germline V lookup: CDR1 MDHEN, CDR2 SYDVKM. The CDR3 has 15 residues.

This clone was seen only a few times. The sample has other DNA sequences that encode this CDR3 too. CDR3 sequence reads: CASSSGQYSNQPQHF. CDR3 sequence (DNA): TGTGCCAGCAGCTCGGGACAGTATAGCAATCAGCCCCAGCATTTT. The J gene is TRBJ1-5, the V gene TRBV7-9, with 7 nucleotides matching TRBD1. CDR1 and CDR2 (germline): SEHNR, FQNEAQ (reference sequence). J lost 0 bases, V lost 4 bases, and 3 bases had no gene match. The CDR3 loop spans 15 amino acids.

The genes are TRBV7-8 and TRBJ2-7; D not resolved. This CDR3 is 14 amino acids long. Germline CDR1 reads SGHVS; CDR2 reads FQNEAQ. V shed 1 base and J shed 0 bases, with 7 bases lying between them. CDR3 residues: CASSLEQPSYEQYF. CDR3 in DNA: TGTGCCAGCAGCTTAGAGCAGCCCTCCTACGAGCAGTACTTC.

The rearrangement links TRBV29-1 to TRBJ2-3, with 7 bases that match TRBD1. This CDR3 is built from 13 residues. The junction had 7 bases not matched to a gene; V was cut back by 7 bases and J by 3 bases. CDR1 is SQVTM, CDR2 ANQGSEA, per germline. DNA for the CDR3: TGCAGCGCGCTCGGGACAGTTACAGATACGCAGTATTTT. Its translation is CSALGTVTDTQYF.

This clone was observed a handful of times. The rearrangement links TRBV9 to TRBJ2-7; possible D gene TRBD1, 6 bases. The CDR3 spans 15 residues. The germline gives CDR1 SGDLS, CDR2 YYNGEE. V was shortened by 1 base and J by 3 bases, with 14 bases between the two germline ends. The CDR3 sequence is CASSVNHRELYEQYF. Here the CDR3 DNA reads TGTGCCAGCAGCGTAAACCACAGGGAACTCTACGAGCAGTACTTC.